This T cell receptor (beta chain) was recorded in a study of T-cell reconstitution after alpha-beta-depleted transplantation in children. The study, taken as a whole, reports: T-cell counts and diversity at one year following transplant were attributed mainly to newly produced T cells.

This clonotype appeared a few times. Its antigen is still unknown. The TCRbeta library was prepared with unique molecular identifiers. TCRdb re-derived calls from the PCR reads in MiXCR, one entry per CDR3 protein. The sample contains fewer than 1 million distinct CDR3 sequences, roughly 15% of which appear only once. This CDR3 has 14 amino acids. The sample here was PBMCs, mostly from graft donor cells, taken 360 days after TCRalphabeta/CD19-depleted stem cell transplant. The chain uses TRBV21-1 and TRBJ1-5; the table calls TRBD1, which could not be checked here. TRBV21-1 is reported as a pseudogene. The TCR sequence derives from a male patient younger than 18 who had a stem cell transplant for acute lymphoblastic leukemia, so the T cells may come from the graft donor. CDR3 residues: CASSKGQGDQPQHF. In nucleotides, the CDR3 is TGTGCCAGCAGCAAAGGACAGGGAGATCAGCCCCAGCATTTT.